Shown below are 8 T cell receptor beta chains from a single sample sequenced in a study of post-analysis software for immune sequencing data. Their antigen targets remain unknown. The TCR beta cDNA libraries contained unique molecular identifiers. MiXCR, run by TCRdb on the PCR reads, gives a single entry per CDR3 protein. The sample has 350,000 to 450,000 distinct CDR3 sequences, 35% to 45% seen once; the top ten hold approximately 7.7%. General study points: In patients, about 5 TRBV segments were more frequent than in controls, with TRBV5-6, TRBV5-1 and TRBV20-1 among them.

The sequencing sample was made of blood. Receptors were obtained from a girl aged 2-10 years with multiple sclerosis.

The rearrangement joins TRBV10-3 to TRBJ2-1, with TRBD2 matching 13 bases. Germline V gene lookup returns CDR1 ENHRY and CDR2 SYGVKD. This CDR3 is built from 15 residues. After removal of 10 bases from V and 7 bases from J, the junction contained 10 bases not matched to a gene. CDR3 sequence reads: CATRTSGGASNEQFF. In DNA, the CDR3 is TGTGCCACCAGGACTAGCGGGGGAGCCTCGAATGAGCAGTTCTTC.

The genes are TRBV4-1 and TRBJ1-2; TRBD1 matches at 7 bases. This CDR3 region has 15 residues. Trimming removed 2 bases from V and 4 bases from J; junction bases left unmatched: 7. CDR1 is MGHRA, CDR2 YSYEKL, per germline. This CDR3 reads CASSQTQGTGYGYTF. Here the CDR3 DNA reads TGCGCCAGCAGCCAAACACAGGGGACGGGCTATGGCTACACCTTC.

This chain connects TRBV27 to TRBJ1-1; D possibly corresponds to TRBD1 (5 bases). The CDR3 length is 15 residues. In germline, CDR1 is MNHEY, CDR2 SMNVEV (reference sequence). Deletions cut 5 bases from V and 3 bases from J, with 16 bases between. The CDR3 protein is CASSLGAPEDTEAFF. CDR3 DNA sequence: TGTGCCAGCAGTCTAGGGGCCCCGGAGGACACTGAAGCTTTCTTT.

This chain connects TRBV20-1 to TRBJ2-1; D unresolved. This CDR3 is built from 14 residues. The germline gives CDR1 DFQATT, CDR2 SNEGSKA (reference sequence). V was shortened by 5 bases and J by 2 bases, with 13 bases between the two germline ends. CDR3 nucleotide sequence: TGCAGTGCTTTGGACCCCCCCGCCTACAATGAGCAGTTCTTC. It specifies CSALDPPAYNEQFF.

Here the CDR3 DNA reads TGCGCCAGCAGCTGTAGAGGGGAGAGAGAGACCCAGTACTTC. Its translation: CASSCRGERETQYF. The chain couples TRBV5-1 to TRBJ2-5, with D perhaps assigned TRBD1 or TRBD2 (5 bases each). This CDR3 has 14 residues. Germline V lookup: CDR1 SGHRS, CDR2 YFSETQ. The V and J ends lost 3 bases and 4 bases respectively, with 13 bases between them.

This chain connects TRBV6-4 to TRBJ2-1, with 7 bases aligning to TRBD2. Looked up from germline, CDR1 is MRHNA and CDR2 is SNTAGT. Trimming cost V 5 bases and J 5 bases; bases outside gene matches: 6. CDR3 length: 14 amino acids. CDR3 loop: CASSRTRGNNEQFF. The CDR3 DNA follows: TGTGCCAGCAGTCGGACTAGGGGCAACAATGAGCAGTTCTTC.

The rearrangement joins TRBV5-1 to TRBJ2-3; tentative D call: TRBD1 (5 bases). CDR3 length equals 14 residues. V lost 2 bases to trimming and J lost 2 bases, with 9 bases between them. Germline values: CDR1 SGHRS, CDR2 YFSETQ. The CDR3 DNA reads as TGCGCCAGCAGCTTAACAGGTATCACAGATACGCAGTATTTT. Its translation: CASSLTGITDTQYF.

V is TRBV7-9 and J is TRBJ1-5, with no clear D. Trimming took 1 base from V and 4 from J, leaving 11 bases between them. The CDR3 is made up of 15 amino acids. CDR1 and CDR2 from the germline V gene are SEHNR and FQNEAQ (reference sequence). The CDR3 region is CASSLGTKPNQPQHF. CDR3 nucleotide sequence: TGTGCCAGCAGCTTAGGAACCAAACCTAATCAGCCCCAGCATTTT.